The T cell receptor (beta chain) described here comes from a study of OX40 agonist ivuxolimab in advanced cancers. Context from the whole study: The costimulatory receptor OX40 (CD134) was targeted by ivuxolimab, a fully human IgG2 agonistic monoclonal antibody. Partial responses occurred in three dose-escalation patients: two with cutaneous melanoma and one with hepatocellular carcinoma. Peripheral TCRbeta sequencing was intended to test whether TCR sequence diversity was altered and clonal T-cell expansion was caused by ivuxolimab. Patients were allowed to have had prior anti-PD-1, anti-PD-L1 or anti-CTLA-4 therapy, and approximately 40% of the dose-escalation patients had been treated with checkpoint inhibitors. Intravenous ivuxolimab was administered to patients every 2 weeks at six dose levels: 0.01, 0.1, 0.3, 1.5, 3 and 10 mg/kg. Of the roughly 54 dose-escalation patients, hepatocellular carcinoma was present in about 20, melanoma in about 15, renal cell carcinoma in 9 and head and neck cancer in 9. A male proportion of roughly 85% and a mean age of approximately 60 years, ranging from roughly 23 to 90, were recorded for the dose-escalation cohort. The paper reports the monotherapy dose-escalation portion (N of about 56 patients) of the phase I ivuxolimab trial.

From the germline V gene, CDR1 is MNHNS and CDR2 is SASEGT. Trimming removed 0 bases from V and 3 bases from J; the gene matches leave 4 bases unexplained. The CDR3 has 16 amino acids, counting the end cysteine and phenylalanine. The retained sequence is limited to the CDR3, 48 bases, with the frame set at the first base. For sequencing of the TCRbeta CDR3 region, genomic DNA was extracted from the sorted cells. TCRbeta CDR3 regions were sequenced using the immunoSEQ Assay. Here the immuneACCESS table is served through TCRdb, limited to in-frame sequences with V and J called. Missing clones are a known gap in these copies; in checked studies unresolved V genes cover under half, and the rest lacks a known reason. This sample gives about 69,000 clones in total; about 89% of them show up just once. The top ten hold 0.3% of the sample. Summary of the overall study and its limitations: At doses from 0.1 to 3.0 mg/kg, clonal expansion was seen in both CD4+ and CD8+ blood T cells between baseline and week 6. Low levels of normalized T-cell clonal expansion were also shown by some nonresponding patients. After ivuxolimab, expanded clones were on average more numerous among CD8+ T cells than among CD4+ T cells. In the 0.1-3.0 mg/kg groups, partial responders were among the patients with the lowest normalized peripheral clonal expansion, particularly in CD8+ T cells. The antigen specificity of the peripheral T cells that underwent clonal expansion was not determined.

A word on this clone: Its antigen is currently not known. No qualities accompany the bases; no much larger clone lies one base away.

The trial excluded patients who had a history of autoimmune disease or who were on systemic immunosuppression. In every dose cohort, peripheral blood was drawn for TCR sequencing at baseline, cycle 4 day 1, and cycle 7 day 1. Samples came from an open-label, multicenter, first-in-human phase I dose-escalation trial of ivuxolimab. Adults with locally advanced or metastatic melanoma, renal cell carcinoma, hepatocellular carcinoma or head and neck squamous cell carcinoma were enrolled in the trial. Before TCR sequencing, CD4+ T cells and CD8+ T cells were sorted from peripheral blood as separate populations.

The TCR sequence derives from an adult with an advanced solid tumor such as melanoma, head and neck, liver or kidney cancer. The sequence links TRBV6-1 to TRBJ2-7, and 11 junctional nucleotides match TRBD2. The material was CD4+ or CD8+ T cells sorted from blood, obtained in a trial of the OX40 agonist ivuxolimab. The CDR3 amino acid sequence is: CASSEAGTSGNYEQYF. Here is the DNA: TGTGCCAGCAGTGAAGCTGGGACTAGCGGAAACTACGAGCAGTACTTC.